The clone carrying this T cell receptor beta chain came up many times. This specimen comes from a study of T cells after yellow fever vaccination. V lost 0 bases and J 8 bases, leaving 6 bases between the germline ends. CDR3 size: 12 residues. Germline V gene lookup returns CDR1 SGHRS and CDR2 YFSETQ. MiXCR, run by TCRdb on the 5' RACE reads, gives a single entry per CDR3 protein. Among a few hundred thousand distinct CDR3 sequences listed, 6.9% were seen once. This sample comprised CD4+ T cells sorted from PBMCs, obtained 15 days after the yellow fever booster vaccination. J is TRBJ2-1 and V is TRBV5-1; D not resolved. This receptor was obtained from a man aged 25-40 years who received the YFV17D yellow fever vaccine. CDR3 coding DNA: TGCGCCAGCAGCTTGGTGGGCGATGAGCAGTTCTTC. Protein: CASSLVGDEQFF.